This T cell receptor (beta chain) was recovered during a study of CD4 T cells in relation to SARS-CoV-2 and coronaviruses (dated by TCRdb to about 2021). For the study in its entirety: Across all 12 patients in the convalescent cohort, the median age was roughly 40 years, with a range of about 20 to 80 years. The roughly 12 convalescent patients included 8 males and 4 females; two subjects were Hispanic. Patient-derived lymphoblastoid cell lines were used to map the HLA restriction of shared crossreactive spike epitopes. At the level of individual TCR clonotypes, the study evaluated whether memory CD4+ T cells crossreact between the spike proteins of SARS-CoV-2 and those of common cold coronaviruses. The Adaptive Biotechnologies TCR-sequencing kit was used for samples from a few pre-COVID donors and for the naive versus memory experiments, whereas the other data were Illumina-based. A different, Illumina-based TCR-beta assay was used to sequence expansion assays from other donors in the study.

From the germline V gene, CDR1 is MDHEN and CDR2 is SYDVKM. A distance of 10 bases separates the germline ends of V and J, which lose 10 bases and 3 bases respectively. From its cysteine to its phenylalanine, the CDR3 spans 12 amino acids. Here the CDR3 DNA is all that survives: 36 bases in frame from base 1. Overall results and qualifications from the work: Small numbers of patients and of tested TCRs were a limitation of the study. In approximately 65% of donors, memory CD4+ clonotypes turned up that crossrecognized SARS-CoV-2 and at least one common cold coronavirus spike. Sequencing of naive versus memory cells indicated that the assay detects memory recall responses, not primary responses primed during culture. Because the crossreactivity analysis focused on spike protein, crossreactivity against other viral proteins was not assessed. No donor contributed both pre-pandemic and post-infection samples, which limited tracing the source of pre-existing responses. Significantly weaker SARS-CoV-2-driven expansion was shown by crossreactive clones than by monoreactive clones, consistent with antigenic imprinting.

Deep-resolution immunoSEQ TCR-beta sequencing was performed on DNA from uncultured naive and memory CD4+ T cells. The original pipeline was this. During preprocessing, nonproductive sequences were discarded, as were any CDR3s that did not begin with C, did not end with F or W, or were shorter than 7 amino acids. Cultured and uncultured naive and memory CD4+ repertoires were searched for previously identified spike- and CEF-reactive CDR3s. Pairwise Levenshtein distance, computed with the stringdist R package after three terminal residues were trimmed from each end, was used as the measure of CDR3 homology. TCRdb stores this immuneACCESS table with in-frame sequences only. Part of the clones is absent; in the studies checked, under half of the shortfall reflects unresolved V genes, and no reason is known for the rest. That table gives V, J and clone size, and the DNA gave D and trimming. This sample gives under 50,000 clones in total; more than 75% of them show up just once. The ten largest clonotypes hold roughly 9% of the sample.

Naive and memory CD4+ T cells were separated from cryopreserved PBMCs by CD4 enrichment followed by EasySep naive CD4+ T cell enrichment. Ficoll-Paque PLUS gradient centrifugation was used to isolate PBMCs from either whole blood or leukapheresis product. PBMCs were either cryopreserved at -140°C or used fresh in the expansion assay. The QIAamp Micro DNA Kit was used to extract genomic DNA from the CD4+ T cells. On this clone itself: Its target antigen remains unknown. No much larger clone exists at a distance of one base, and base qualities are not known.

Input material: memory CD4+ T cells from PBMCs. The cell subset or site label here, explained by the study, means: memory (non-naive) CD4+ T cells. The clonotype comes from an adult with COVID-19. The chain links TRBV28 with TRBJ1-5; confidence is insufficient to name the D gene. The CDR3 protein is CAISRSNQPQHF. The DNA is TGTGCCATTTCCCGCTCCAATCAGCCCCAGCATTTT.